These 14 T cell receptor beta chains share one sample of origin, sequenced in a study of T cells in Graves' hyperthyroidism and ophthalmopathy. Authors of the study amplified TCR beta CDR3 regions from RNA transcripts. HTBI primers were the set used in a first-round RT-PCR of the TCR CDR3. TCRdb used MiXCR to reprocess the multiplex PCR reads, holding one entry per CDR3 protein. Of about 770,000 distinct CDR3 sequences in the sample, under 20% were seen once. The sample taken for sequencing was blood. These TCRs come from a woman in her forties or fifties with Graves' hyperthyroidism that later progressed to Graves' ophthalmopathy.

CDR3: CASSLNRDRSNTIYF. CDR3 nucleotides: TGTGCCAGCTCACTCAACCGGGACAGGAGCAACACCATATATTTT. The chain links TRBV18 to TRBJ1-3; 8 bases align to TRBD1. Germline CDR1 reads KGHSH; CDR2 reads LQKENI. Unmatched junction bases numbered 9, after V lost 4 bases and J lost 7 bases. This CDR3 comprises 15 residues.

This clonotype was counted a few times. The chain uses TRBV12-3 or TRBV12-4 and TRBJ2-2, with D possibly matching TRBD1 (6 bases). The CDR3 contains 15 residues. V gave up 0 bases and J gave up 3 bases, with 8 bases separating them. The CDR3 here is CASSLAGAYTGELFF. The CDR3 DNA follows: TGTGCCAGCAGTTTAGCGGGGGCCTACACCGGGGAGCTGTTTTTT.

The J gene is TRBJ2-1, the V gene TRBV6-9, with D unclear. Germline V lookup: CDR1 MNHGY, CDR2 SVAAGI. Trimming shortened V by 4 bases and J by 4 bases, and 14 bases separated the two germline ends. CDR3 length: 15 amino acids. CDR3: CASSSQSLLYNEQFF. Written as DNA, the CDR3 is TGTGCCAGCAGTTCCCAATCCCTGTTGTACAATGAGCAGTTCTTC.

V gene TRBV27 combines with J gene TRBJ2-4, with D possibly TRBD2 on 5 matching bases. Germline V CDR1 and CDR2: MNHEY, SMNVEV (reference sequence). CDR3 length equals 14 residues. V was clipped by 4 bases and J by 8 bases, with 15 bases between them. The DNA for the CDR3 is TGTGCCAGCAGTTCCGTGGGAGCCGTTGACATTCAGTACTTC. It yields the protein CASSSVGAVDIQYF.

This clonotype has a count of ten or more. The CDR3 DNA reads TGTGCCAGCAGCTTTCTGCCGGTCGCCGACTTGAACACTGAAGCTTTCTTT. Protein: CASSFLPVADLNTEAFF. The V and J genes are TRBV7-2 and TRBJ1-1; D remains unclear. Germline V gene data show CDR1 as SGHTA and CDR2 as FQGNSA. This CDR3 spans 17 amino acids. Deletions cut 3 bases from V and 0 bases from J, with 17 bases between.

A few counts support this clonotype. The J gene is TRBJ2-7, the V gene TRBV9, with D unclear. V was shortened by 10 bases and J by 0 bases, with 14 bases between the two germline ends. CDR3 length equals 13 residues. Germline assignment: CDR1 SGDLS and CDR2 YYNGEE. In nucleotides, the CDR3 is TGTGCCGGAGTTTCAAGTAACTCCTACGAGCAGTACTTC. This encodes CAGVSSNSYEQYF.

This clonotype has ten or more counts. V usage is TRBV3-1 and J usage is TRBJ1-2; D is possibly TRBD1 (6 bases). From germline, CDR1 is LGHDT and CDR2 YNNKEL (reference sequence). With 2 bases removed from V and 4 bases from J, the gap between germline ends came to 14 bases. The CDR3 covers 15 residues. The CDR3 DNA is TGTGCCAGCAGCCAACCCCCGGGACACCTCTATGGCTACACCTTC. This translates into CASSQPPGHLYGYTF.

As DNA, the CDR3 is TGTGCCAGCAGTTTAAGCCCCCAGGGGAGGCGAAACACCATATATTTT. It specifies CASSLSPQGRRNTIYF. This chain links TRBV12-3 or TRBV12-4 with TRBJ1-3; TRBD1 might be the D (6 bases). Trimming took off 2 bases at V and 5 bases at J, with 16 bases between the two ends. The CDR3 is 16 amino acids.

This clonotype was found a few times. This chain links TRBV15 with TRBJ1-1; the D is unclear. V was cut by 0 bases and J by 7 bases, with 15 bases left in between. The CDR3 has 15 amino acids. Germline V CDR1 and CDR2: LNHNV, YYDKDF (reference sequence). CDR3 sequence reads: CATSRDSREIDEAFF. CDR3 DNA sequence: TGTGCCACCAGCAGAGATAGTCGGGAAATAGATGAAGCTTTCTTT.

This clonotype occurred a few times. The chain couples TRBV29-1 to TRBJ2-7; D is perhaps TRBD1 or TRBD2 (5 bases each). V dropped 6 bases and J dropped 0 bases, with 9 bases sitting between them. Per germline, CDR1 SQVTM and CDR2 ANQGSEA. This CDR3 contains 12 residues. For the CDR3, the DNA is TGCAGCGTGGGGACGGACTCCTACGAGCAGTACTTC. This translates into CSVGTDSYEQYF.

This sequence joins TRBV20-1 and TRBJ1-5, with unresolved D. The CDR3 contains 16 residues. Germline V gives CDR1 DFQATT, CDR2 SNEGSKA (reference sequence). V lost 6 bases, J lost 0 bases, and 18 bases lay in between. In DNA, the CDR3 is TGCAGTGCCCCGTCCCAACACGTGGGTAGCAATCAGCCCCAGCATTTT. This translates into CSAPSQHVGSNQPQHF.

This clonotype came up a few times. The V and J genes are TRBV7-6 and TRBJ2-7; D gene uncertain. The length of the CDR3 is 14 residues. V was pared by 5 bases and J by 2 bases, with 13 bases between. Germline V gives CDR1 SGHVS, CDR2 FNYEAQ. DNA for the CDR3: TGTGCCAGCAGCCCCATGAAAGGGACCTACGAGCAGTACTTC. Encoded protein: CASSPMKGTYEQYF.

This clonotype occurred many times. CDR3: CASSSLYRDSSEQYF. The CDR3, as DNA: TGTGCCAGCAGTTCCTTATACAGGGATTCCTCGGAGCAGTACTTC. The V gene is TRBV12-3 or TRBV12-4, the J gene TRBJ2-7; a possible D gene is TRBD1 (6 bases). This CDR3 is 15 amino acids long. The ends were cut back, 4 bases at V and 7 bases at J, with 20 bases in the middle.

There are a few counts of this clonotype. The V and J genes are TRBV4-1 and TRBJ2-1; 7 bases fit TRBD1. The CDR3 length is 15 residues. The germline CDR1 and CDR2 sequences are MGHRA and YSYEKL. V trimming: 0 bases; J trimming: 6 bases; junction bases outside the gene matches: 5. CDR3 protein: CASSQEWTGVNEQFF. CDR3 bases: TGCGCCAGCAGCCAAGAATGGACAGGCGTCAATGAGCAGTTCTTC.